Listed here are 32 T cell receptor beta chains from one sample, sequenced in a study of radiotherapy plus CTLA-4 blockade in lung cancer. This table comes from immunoSEQ multiplex PCR, and its TCRdb copy is limited to in-frame clones, with some not included. The sample lists 89,000 or so clones; 82% were seen once. The sample was peripheral blood, taken from a patient treated with radiotherapy plus ipilimumab. These receptors all stem from a human donor with non-small cell lung cancer who had a partial response to radiotherapy plus ipilimumab.

The chain links TRBV6-5 to TRBJ2-5; 9 nucleotides agree with TRBD1. Germline CDR1 reads MNHEY; CDR2 reads SVGAGI. Unmatched junction bases numbered 4, after V lost 7 bases and J lost 1 base. The CDR3 runs 14 residues. CDR3 in DNA: TGTGCCAGCACCGGACAGGGGAGCCAAGAGACCCAGTACTTC. Amino acid sequence: CASTGQGSQETQYF.

The chain recombines TRBV30 with TRBJ2-1; 10 nucleotides agree with TRBD2. Germline CDR1 is GTSNPN and CDR2 is SVGIG (reference sequence). J gave up 7 bases and V 2 bases, and 11 bases lay outside the gene matches. The CDR3 totals 16 residues. CDR3 sequence reads: CAWSTGASGSWNEQFF. The CDR3 DNA reads as TGTGCCTGGAGTACGGGGGCTAGCGGGAGTTGGAATGAGCAGTTCTTC.

This chain connects TRBV7-2 to TRBJ2-7; D is unclear. Per the germline V gene, CDR1 is SGHTA and CDR2 is FQGNSA. V lost 2 bases to trimming and J lost 10 bases, with 12 bases between them. CDR3 length: 12 amino acids. The CDR3 nucleotides read TGTGCCAGCAGCTTATTGGCGGTTTCCCAGTACTTC. It is translated as CASSLLAVSQYF.

The chain is built from TRBV5-1 and TRBJ1-4, with 10 bases matching TRBD1. This CDR3 contains 17 residues. Germline V gene data show CDR1 as SGHRS and CDR2 as YFSETQ. Trimming took 4 bases from V and 2 from J; bases not matched to a gene: 8. In DNA form, the CDR3 reads TGCGCCAGCAGCACCGGACAGGGGGTAGTCACTAATGAAAAACTGTTTTTT. It codes for CASSTGQGVVTNEKLFF.

This clone has only one observation. This chain uses TRBV2 with TRBJ2-7; 7 bases fit TRBD1. Unmatched junction bases numbered 13, after V lost 8 bases and J lost 6 bases. CDR1 and CDR2 (germline): SNHLY, FYNNEI. CDR3 length: 14 amino acids. The CDR3 coding sequence is TGTGCCAGCTACCCCGACAGGGTTATAGGCGAGCAGTACTTC. Translation gives CASYPDRVIGEQYF.

J is TRBJ2-3 and V is TRBV9; TRBD1 matches 8 bases. The CDR3 sequence is 17 residues long. After removal of 3 bases from V and 4 bases from J, the junction contained 13 bases not matched to a gene. Germline CDR1 is SGDLS and CDR2 is YYNGEE. CDR3 in amino acids: CASSARTGNNPSDTQYF. CDR3 in DNA: TGTGCCAGCAGCGCCCGGACAGGGAATAATCCATCAGATACGCAGTATTTT.

The V and J genes are TRBV6-1 and TRBJ1-1, with D hard to call. Per germline, CDR1 MNHNS and CDR2 SASEGT. V shed 6 bases and J shed 0 bases, with 11 bases lying between them. The CDR3 totals 14 residues. The CDR3 DNA sequence: TGTGCCAGCAGCCGGTACAGCATGAACACTGAAGCTTTCTTT. Amino acid sequence: CASSRYSMNTEAFF.

The chain couples TRBV5-8 to TRBJ2-2; D uncertain. Germline V gene sequence: CDR1 SGHTS, CDR2 YDEGEE. V lost 1 base to trimming and J lost 3 bases, with 4 bases between them. The CDR3 is 13 residues long. Here the CDR3 reads CASSLRDTGELFF. CDR3 nucleotide sequence: TGTGCCAGCAGCTTGCGAGACACCGGGGAGCTGTTTTTT.

This chain links TRBV6-5 with TRBJ2-2; maybe TRBD2 (6 bases). CDR3 size: 13 residues. Germline V gene data show CDR1 as MNHEY and CDR2 as SVGAGI. V gave up 0 bases and J gave up 7 bases, with 6 bases separating them. This CDR3 reads CASSYSGGGELFF. The CDR3 DNA reads TGTGCCAGCAGTTACTCCGGGGGCGGGGAGCTGTTTTTT.

This clone was picked up a small number of times. The chain joins TRBV7-9 to TRBJ2-1; a possible D gene is TRBD2 (5 bases). The germline V and J ends were trimmed by 11 bases and 2 bases, with 13 bases remaining between them. The CDR3 consists of 13 residues. Germline-derived CDR1 and CDR2 are SEHNR and FQNEAQ (reference sequence). The CDR3, as DNA: TGTGCCGAGAGCGGAGGCGCCTACAATGAGCAGTTCTTC. Translated: CAESGGAYNEQFF. The whole variable domain, filled in from reference TRBV7-9 and TRBJ2-1, reads DTGVSQNPRHKITKRGQNVTFRCDPISEHNRLYWYRQTLGQGPEFLTYFQNEAQLEKSRLLSDRFSAERPKGSFSTLEIQRTEQGDSAMYLCAESGGAYNEQFFGPGTRLTVL.

A few counts support this clone. The chain links TRBV19 to TRBJ1-1; D not resolved. Trimming cost V 4 bases and J 1 base, with 10 bases left between them. Germline-derived CDR1 and CDR2 are LNHDA and SQIVND (reference sequence). This CDR3 contains 14 residues. Written as DNA, the CDR3 is TGTGCCAGTAGTAATCAGGCACGGAACACTGAAGCTTTCTTT. This codes for CASSNQARNTEAFF.

The J gene is TRBJ1-2, the V gene TRBV15; weak D call: TRBD1 (6 bases). The CDR3 spans 15 residues. Germline-derived CDR1 and CDR2 are LNHNV and YYDKDF (reference sequence). Trimming took 3 bases from V and 5 from J, leaving 16 bases between them. The CDR3 region is CATSRSRDTGYGYTF. Here the CDR3 DNA reads TGTGCCACCAGCAGGTCCCGGGACACCGGATATGGCTACACCTTC.

This clone was seen only once. The chain is built from TRBV27 and TRBJ1-2; 8 nucleotides agree with TRBD1. The CDR3 contains 16 residues. Per the germline V gene, CDR1 is MNHEY and CDR2 is SMNVEV (reference sequence). The V gene end was trimmed by 7 bases and the J gene end by 1 base; junction bases not matched to a gene: 11. CDR3 sequence (DNA): TGTGCCAGCACCACACGGACAGGGACCTTTAACTATGGCTACACCTTC. Translation gives CASTTRTGTFNYGYTF.

The V gene is TRBV5-1, the J gene TRBJ2-1; 8 bases map to TRBD2. The germline gives CDR1 SGHRS, CDR2 YFSETQ. J lost 3 bases, V lost 1 base, and 6 bases had no gene match. The CDR3 length is 16 residues. The DNA for the CDR3 is TGCGCCAGCAGCTTGTCGGGCGGGAGGTACTACAATGAGCAGTTCTTC. Translating gives CASSLSGGRYYNEQFF.

This clone was recorded once. The rearrangement links TRBV27 to TRBJ2-3, with no clear D. V lost 2 bases and J lost 0, with 9 bases in between. The CDR3 has 15 residues. Germline CDR1 and CDR2: MNHEY and SMNVEV (reference sequence). CDR3 coding DNA: TGTGCCAGCAGTTTAAGCCCATCTAGCACAGATACGCAGTATTTT. Protein: CASSLSPSSTDTQYF.

V gene TRBV28 combines with J gene TRBJ2-7; TRBD2 matches 16 bases. CDR3 length equals 17 residues. CDR1 and CDR2 (germline): MDHEN, SYDVKM. V was pared by 6 bases and J by 3 bases, with 8 bases of the junction left unmatched. The CDR3 nucleotides are TGTGCCAGCAGCTCCGGGACTAGCGGGAGGGCCCGCTACGAGCAGTACTTC. Translation gives CASSSGTSGRARYEQYF.

V is TRBV6-6 and J is TRBJ2-7; 7 bases align to TRBD1. The CDR3 consists of 14 residues. Germline V gene lookup returns CDR1 MNHNY and CDR2 SVGAGI (reference sequence). With V trimmed by 6 bases and J by 0 bases, 5 bases remained unmatched. The CDR3 region has the DNA TGTGCCAGCAGCGACAGGGCGAGCTCCTACGAGCAGTACTTC. Protein: CASSDRASSYEQYF.

This clone was detected once. The rearrangement links TRBV7-8 to TRBJ2-6, with D perhaps TRBD2 (7 bases). This CDR3 has 18 amino acids. Germline V gene sequence: CDR1 SGHVS, CDR2 FQNEAQ. With 0 bases removed from V and 0 bases from J, the gap between germline ends came to 12 bases. CDR3 in amino acids: CASSLAGGGYSGANVLTF. The CDR3 DNA reads TGTGCCAGCAGCTTAGCGGGCGGGGGCTACTCTGGGGCCAACGTCCTGACTTTC.

In the case of this clone: Other DNA sequences within the sample encode an identical CDR3. The chain uses TRBV5-1 and TRBJ2-2; D remains unclear. Trimming stripped 3 bases from V and 2 bases from J, with 5 bases between. This CDR3 has 13 amino acids. Germline assignment: CDR1 SGHRS and CDR2 YFSETQ. The CDR3: CASSSLNTGELFF. The CDR3 DNA is TGCGCCAGCAGCTCCTTAAACACCGGGGAGCTGTTTTTT.

V and J are TRBV7-9 and TRBJ2-3, with D perhaps TRBD1 (6 bases). V was trimmed by 8 bases and J by 0 bases, leaving 18 bases between them. CDR1 and CDR2 from the germline V gene are SEHNR and FQNEAQ (reference sequence). CDR3 size: 16 residues. The CDR3 DNA sequence: TGTGCCAGCGGCACCGACAGGAAATCTAGCACAGATACGCAGTATTTT. Amino acids: CASGTDRKSSTDTQYF.

The chain has TRBV5-1 and TRBJ2-7; 8 bases agree with TRBD2. V lost 3 bases and J lost 4; bases outside the gene matches: 6. CDR1 is SGHRS, CDR2 YFSETQ, per germline. This CDR3 is 14 amino acids long. The CDR3, as DNA: TGCGCCAGCAGCTGGAGCGGGAGTGTATACGAGCAGTACTTC. Its translation: CASSWSGSVYEQYF.

CDR3 sequence (DNA): TGTGCCACCAGTGAGGGACTGGACCTGAGGGAGCAGTACTTC. This codes for CATSEGLDLREQYF. J is TRBJ2-7 and V is TRBV15, with D perhaps matching TRBD2 (6 bases). This CDR3 spans 14 amino acids. Germline CDR1 and CDR2: LNHNV and YYDKDF (reference sequence). Between the trimmed V and J ends, which lost 6 bases and 7 bases, there was a span of 19 bases.

In its sample, this clone was seen a few times. The chain links TRBV27 to TRBJ2-1; 7 bases agree with TRBD2. J gave up 8 bases and V 5 bases, and 15 bases lay outside the gene matches. Per the germline V gene, CDR1 is MNHEY and CDR2 is SMNVEV (reference sequence). This CDR3 comprises 16 residues. The DNA of the CDR3 is TGTGCCAGCAGTCCCCCCCCCGGGAGGCCCATCTATGAGCAGTTCTTC. Translation gives CASSPPPGRPIYEQFF.

This chain connects TRBV27 to TRBJ1-1, with TRBD1 identical over 7 bases. The trim removed 5 bases at V and 0 bases at J, leaving 9 bases unmatched. The CDR3 has 16 amino acids. The germline CDR1 and CDR2 sequences are MNHEY and SMNVEV (reference sequence). CDR3 residues: CASSRQGTALNTEAFF. CDR3 coding DNA: TGTGCCAGCAGTCGCCAGGGGACAGCCTTGAACACTGAAGCTTTCTTT.

The chain is built from TRBV5-1 and TRBJ2-1; D perhaps matches TRBD2 (5 bases). The CDR3 spans 14 residues. Per the germline V gene, CDR1 is SGHRS and CDR2 is YFSETQ. V was cut by 0 bases and J by 9 bases, with 13 bases left in between. The CDR3 loop is CASSLERSGSEQFF. The CDR3, as DNA: TGCGCCAGCAGCTTGGAGCGATCGGGGAGTGAGCAGTTCTTC.

The chain is built from TRBV27 and TRBJ2-5; D call uncertain. This CDR3 contains 13 residues. V shed 9 bases and J shed 1 base, with 12 bases lying between them. CDR1 and CDR2 from the germline V gene are MNHEY and SMNVEV (reference sequence). This chain's CDR3 is CASSNRAQETQYF. CDR3 sequence (DNA): TGTGCCAGTTCTAACCGAGCCCAAGAGACCCAGTACTTC.

The chain employs TRBV9 and TRBJ2-7; 7 nucleotides align to TRBD1. The CDR3 runs to 15 residues. After removal of 0 bases from V and 6 bases from J, the junction contained 9 bases not matched to a gene. Germline CDR1 reads SGDLS; CDR2 reads YYNGEE. CDR3 loop: CASSVDDRVGSEQYF. Here the CDR3 DNA reads TGTGCCAGCAGCGTAGATGACAGGGTGGGCTCCGAGCAGTACTTC.

The chain employs TRBV9 and TRBJ1-1, with 7 bases fitting TRBD1. Germline CDR1 and CDR2: SGDLS and YYNGEE. CDR3 length equals 14 residues. With V trimmed by 4 bases and J by 7 bases, 10 bases remained unmatched. CDR3 residues: CASSPRRTGREAFF. The CDR3 region has the DNA TGTGCCAGCAGCCCCCGGAGGACAGGCCGTGAAGCTTTCTTT.

In this sample, this clone turned up once. J is TRBJ2-3 and V is TRBV2, with 7 bases lining up with TRBD1. Looked up from germline, CDR1 is SNHLY and CDR2 is FYNNEI. V was clipped by 7 bases and J by 1 base; unmatched bases: 5. This CDR3 comprises 14 residues. In DNA, the CDR3 is TGTGCCAGCAAAGGTACAGGGGGCACAGATACGCAGTATTTT. Amino acid sequence: CASKGTGGTDTQYF.

The chain employs TRBV28 and TRBJ2-5; tentatively, D is TRBD1 (6 bases). The tail of the sequence fits TRBJ2-7 better, so the J call may be wrong. CDR1 MDHEN and CDR2 SYDVKM come from the germline V gene. This CDR3 contains 14 residues. CDR3 sequence: CASSLFQGSYEQYF. Written as DNA, the CDR3 is TGTGCCAGCAGTTTATTCCAGGGGTCCTACGAGCAGTACTTC.

The chain has TRBV11-2 and TRBJ2-5; TRBD1 is a possible D gene (6 bases). Between the trimmed V and J ends, which lost 5 bases and 5 bases, there was a span of 15 bases. Germline CDR1 and CDR2: SGHAT and FQNNGV. The CDR3 extends over 14 amino acids. The CDR3 DNA sequence: TGTGCCAGCAGCCGTGACAGGTGGGATGAGACCCAGTACTTC. As protein: CASSRDRWDETQYF.

This chain uses TRBV4-1 with TRBJ1-6; D possibly corresponds to TRBD1 (5 bases). V was trimmed by 1 base and J by 14 bases, leaving 21 bases between them. This CDR3 is 16 amino acids long. The germline gives CDR1 MGHRA, CDR2 YSYEKL. The CDR3 nucleotides are TGCGCCAGCAGCCAAGTGGGTAGGGGCTCAATTCAAACCCTCCACTTT. It encodes CASSQVGRGSIQTLHF.